This T cell receptor (beta chain) was sequenced in a study of CXCR3-negative and CXCR3-positive naive CD8 T cells. Whole-study context: With about 1.5 +/- 0.3 million reads per library, the TRB reads numbered about 135 million in total.

Study observations and caveats: Compared with CXCR3-negative naive cells, CXCR3-positive naive cells showed more hydrophobic TRB CDR3s. CXCR3-negative and CXCR3-positive naive cells shared comparable TRBV-TRBJ usage, but memory cells did not.

From germline, CDR1 is SGHDN and CDR2 FVKESK. The CDR3 is 14 amino acids. With respect to this clonotype: Its antigen is unidentified.

TRB cDNA libraries were made by UMI-labeled 5' RACE. TCRdb reprocessed the 5' RACE reads and keeps a single row for each CDR3 protein, giving no DNA. Its table lists over 45,000 distinct CDR3 sequences. By phenotype, naive CD8+ T cells were CD45RO-CCR7+CD27+CD95-. The source is a human donor in good health. Some clones in this sample may be carry-over from other donors' samples. The V and J genes are TRBV14 and TRBJ2-7; lacking DNA, the TRBD1 call made by TCRdb goes unchecked. Sample: naive CXCR3- CD8+ T cells from blood. Documented subset: CD45RO-CCR7+CD27+CD95- naive CD8+ T cells lacking CXCR3 (TNR3-). CDR3 loop: CASSLGGGPYEQYF.